What follows are 22 T cell receptor beta chains derived from one specimen sequenced in a study of blood T cell repertoires in COVID-19. Sequenced by immunoSEQ multiplex PCR; TCRdb stores in-frame clones only, minus some. The sample has roughly 120,000 clones; 75% to 90% are singletons. Specimen: peripheral blood. The receptors originated from a man under 40 with acute or convalescent COVID-19.

This rearrangement joins TRBV30 to TRBJ2-1; 10 bases agree with TRBD1. The trim removed 2 bases at V and 7 bases at J, leaving 5 bases unmatched. CDR1 is GTSNPN, CDR2 SVGIG, per germline (reference sequence). This CDR3 comprises 14 residues. CDR3 loop: CAWSKGTGDNEQFF. The DNA for the CDR3 is TGTGCCTGGAGTAAAGGGACAGGGGATAATGAGCAGTTCTTC.

V usage is TRBV4-3 and J usage is TRBJ2-1; D is ambiguous. With 2 bases removed from V and 0 bases from J, the gap between germline ends came to 17 bases. The germline V gene encodes CDR1 LGHNA and CDR2 YSLEER. The CDR3 has 18 amino acids. The CDR3 here is CASSQQLRRLSSYNEQFF. CDR3 sequence (DNA): TGCGCCAGCAGCCAACAACTTCGGCGGTTAAGCTCCTACAATGAGCAGTTCTTC.

The genes are TRBV6-5 and TRBJ1-1; D is undetermined. In germline, CDR1 is MNHEY, CDR2 SVGAGI. The CDR3 extends over 11 amino acids. Trimming removed 2 bases at V and 11 bases at J, with 9 bases between. The CDR3 protein is CASSYGSGAFF. For the CDR3, the DNA is TGTGCCAGCAGTTACGGATCGGGGGCTTTCTTT.

The chain has TRBV7-2 and TRBJ1-3, with TRBD1 matching 10 bases. CDR3 length: 16 residues. CDR1 and CDR2 from the germline V gene are SGHTA and FQGNSA. Unmatched junction bases numbered 2, after V lost 1 base and J lost 2 bases. CDR3 nucleotide sequence: TGTGCCAGCAGCTTAGGCGGGACAGGGGCTGGAAACACCATATATTTT. Its protein product is CASSLGGTGAGNTIYF.

The chain employs TRBV10-3 and TRBJ1-3, with 7 bases fitting TRBD1. V was pared by 5 bases and J by 0 bases, with 4 bases of the junction left unmatched. CDR3 size: 15 residues. The germline CDR1 and CDR2 sequences are ENHRY and SYGVKD. The CDR3 reads CAISSGTASGNTIYF. The CDR3, as DNA: TGTGCCATCAGTAGTGGGACAGCCTCTGGAAACACCATATATTTT.

This chain connects TRBV5-1 to TRBJ2-2, with 8 bases fitting TRBD1. The J segment lost 5 bases and the V segment lost 3 bases, leaving 9 bases of the junction unmatched. The CDR3 has 16 amino acids. Germline CDR1 and CDR2: SGHRS and YFSETQ. This CDR3 reads CASSYGQGSGTGELFF. DNA for the CDR3: TGCGCCAGCAGCTACGGACAGGGAAGCGGGACCGGGGAGCTGTTTTTT.

This chain connects TRBV5-4 to TRBJ2-5, with 9 bases aligning to TRBD2. The trim removed 0 bases at V and 9 bases at J, leaving 12 bases unmatched. This CDR3 region has 16 residues. CDR1 is SGHNT and CDR2 is YYREEE in the germline V gene (reference sequence). Here the CDR3 reads CASSLEGALAGGPQYF. The DNA for the CDR3 is TGTGCCAGCAGCTTGGAAGGCGCTTTGGCGGGAGGGCCCCAGTACTTC.

V usage is TRBV15 and J usage is TRBJ2-7; the D is unclear. The V end was cut by 3 bases, the J end by 1 base, with 4 bases between. The CDR3 sequence is 12 residues long. Germline values: CDR1 LNHNV, CDR2 YYDKDF (reference sequence). CDR3 in DNA: TGTGCCACCAGCAGCGAGTCCTACGAGCAGTACTTC. This translates into CATSSESYEQYF.

V is TRBV6-2 or TRBV6-3 and J is TRBJ2-3; 9 bases fit TRBD2. J was trimmed by 2 bases and V by 5 bases; bases with no gene match: 5. CDR1 is MNHEY, CDR2 SVGEGT, per germline. The CDR3 spans 15 residues. CDR3 sequence reads: CASSLTSGFTDTQYF. DNA of the CDR3: TGTGCCAGCAGTCTGACTAGCGGATTCACAGATACGCAGTATTTT.

The DNA for the CDR3 is TGTGCCAGCAGTCGCACCGGGACTAGCGGGGGGGGAGGCGAGCAGTACTTC. Translated, it gives CASSRTGTSGGGGEQYF. V is TRBV6-6 and J is TRBJ2-7; 16 nucleotides align to TRBD2. The CDR3 runs to 17 residues. From germline, CDR1 is MNHNY and CDR2 SVGAGI (reference sequence). With V trimmed by 5 bases and J by 6 bases, 10 bases remained unmatched.

The V and J genes are TRBV9 and TRBJ1-1; D may be TRBD1 (5 bases). CDR1 SGDLS and CDR2 YYNGEE come from the germline V gene. The CDR3 consists of 15 residues. The V gene lost 0 bases and the J gene lost 2 bases, with 11 bases spanning the gap. CDR3 amino acids: CASSVDGGVNTEAFF. The CDR3 DNA follows: TGTGCCAGCAGCGTAGATGGGGGGGTTAACACTGAAGCTTTCTTT.

This chain links TRBV4-1 with TRBJ2-3; 12 bases fit TRBD2. The ends lost 3 bases at V and 2 bases at J; junction bases unmatched: 3. This CDR3 has 16 amino acids. Germline V lookup: CDR1 MGHRA, CDR2 YSYEKL. Written as DNA, the CDR3 is TGCGCCAGCAGCCAGGCTAGCGGGAGGGTCACAGATACGCAGTATTTT. This gives the protein CASSQASGRVTDTQYF.

The V call is TRBV6-1, the J call TRBJ2-4; 7 nucleotides line up with TRBD1. Germline V gene lookup returns CDR1 MNHNS and CDR2 SASEGT. The length of the CDR3 is 14 residues. Trimming took 2 bases from V and 3 from J; bases not matched to a gene: 1. The CDR3 here is CASSEQGVKNIQYF. In DNA form, the CDR3 reads TGTGCCAGCAGTGAACAGGGGGTCAAAAACATTCAGTACTTC.

This clone has only a few counts. The chain uses TRBV27 and TRBJ1-2; D is perhaps TRBD1 (6 bases). The CDR3 totals 21 residues. Germline assignment: CDR1 MNHEY and CDR2 SMNVEV (reference sequence). Trimming cost V 4 bases and J 0 bases, with 30 bases left between them. The DNA for the CDR3 is TGTGCCAGCAGTTCCTACACCATTTCAGAGGGGGGGGTAGGGGCTAACTATGGCTACACCTTC. Translated: CASSSYTISEGGVGANYGYTF.

V and J are TRBV11-2 and TRBJ2-1; 10 bases map to TRBD2. The ends lost 5 bases at V and 8 bases at J; junction bases unmatched: 9. The CDR3 covers 15 residues. Germline V gene lookup returns CDR1 SGHAT and CDR2 FQNNGV. CDR3 DNA sequence: TGTGCCAGCAGCCGCAGCGTAGCGGGAGGTGATGAGCAGTTCTTC. Its protein product is CASSRSVAGGDEQFF.

This clone was picked up a small number of times. This rearrangement joins TRBV3-1 (or the pseudogene TRBV3-2) to TRBJ1-1; 11 positions match TRBD1. Germline values: CDR1 LGHDT, CDR2 YNNKEL (reference sequence). J gave up 6 bases and V 3 bases, and 3 bases lay outside the gene matches. CDR3 length: 14 residues. CDR3 nucleotides: TGTGCCAGCAGCCACGGGGGACAGGGGGCTGAAGCTTTCTTT. Amino acid sequence: CASSHGGQGAEAFF.

The chain links TRBV19 to TRBJ2-7, with 8 bases fitting TRBD2. The germline V gene has CDR1 LNHDA and CDR2 SQIVND (reference sequence). Unmatched junction bases numbered 4, after V lost 6 bases and J lost 3 bases. The CDR3 loop spans 13 amino acids. The CDR3 protein is CASSAGGGYEQYF. The CDR3 nucleotides read TGTGCCAGTAGCGCCGGGGGGGGCTACGAGCAGTACTTC.

This chain uses TRBV7-9 with TRBJ1-1; the match to TRBD1 covers 7 bases. With 5 bases clipped from V and 0 bases from J, the junction kept 9 bases outside the gene matches. CDR1 is SEHNR, CDR2 FQNEAQ, per germline (reference sequence). The CDR3 totals 16 residues. As DNA, the CDR3 is TGTGCCAGCAGCCACCCCTGGGACAGCCTGAACACTGAAGCTTTCTTT. Its protein is CASSHPWDSLNTEAFF.

This chain links TRBV4-1 with TRBJ2-1; tentative D call: TRBD1 (5 bases). CDR1 MGHRA and CDR2 YSYEKL come from the germline V gene. CDR3 length: 14 amino acids. V lost 1 base, J lost 7 bases, and 11 bases lay in between. The CDR3 is CASSQAGRANEQFF. The CDR3 nucleotides are TGCGCCAGCAGCCAAGCAGGCAGGGCAAATGAGCAGTTCTTC.

The sample holds one count of this clone. Here the CDR3 DNA reads TGTGCCAGCAGTTTAGGGGGACAGGCAACCTACGAGCAGTACTTC. This codes for CASSLGGQATYEQYF. This sequence joins TRBV27 and TRBJ2-7, with TRBD1 identical over 8 bases. The length of the CDR3 is 15 residues. Germline CDR1 reads MNHEY; CDR2 reads SMNVEV (reference sequence). V lost 2 bases, J lost 2 bases, and 5 bases stayed unmatched.

CDR3 DNA: TGTGCCAGCAGCGCAGGGGTCGGGGTGAACACTGAAGCTTTCTTT. Translation gives CASSAGVGVNTEAFF. J is TRBJ1-1 and V is TRBV7-2; tentative D call: TRBD1 (6 bases). Trimming took 5 bases from V and 0 from J, leaving 13 bases between them. The germline gives CDR1 SGHTA, CDR2 FQGNSA. The CDR3 loop spans 15 amino acids.

The J gene is TRBJ2-2, the V gene TRBV19, with D hard to call. The CDR3 has 14 residues. Trimming shortened V by 1 base and J by 4 bases, and 7 bases separated the two germline ends. From germline, CDR1 is LNHDA and CDR2 SQIVND (reference sequence). The CDR3 reads CASSIVSPTGELFF. As DNA, the CDR3 is TGTGCCAGTAGTATAGTAAGCCCCACCGGGGAGCTGTTTTTT. Full variable domain (outside the CDR3, taken from reference TRBV19 and TRBJ2-2): DGGITQSPKYLFRKEGQNVTLSCEQNLNHDAMYWYRQDPGQGLRLIYYSQIVNDFQKGDIAEGYSVSREKKESFPLTVTSAQKNPTAFYLCASSIVSPTGELFFGEGSRLTVL.